This note documents a single T cell receptor beta chain sequence. Its antigen is unknown. Second doses that came at about 4 or about 12 weeks were put together. This sample is part of a study of T cell responses to AZD1222 COVID-19 vaccine. Findings of the study overall: Without day 14 samples, only post-peak T cell repertoires were studied.

Using immunoSEQ multiplex PCR, the repertoire was profiled, and TCRdb retains in-frame clones only, with some absent. The repertoire holds approximately 140,000 clones, with around 92% as singletons. Sequenced here: peripheral blood, sampled 28 days after the second AZD1222 dose. The source is an adult who received the AZD1222 COVID-19 vaccine.

CDR3 in DNA: TGTGCCAGCAGCTCACATTCCACAGATACGCAGTATTTT. It translates to CASSSHSTDTQYF. The chain combines TRBV7-3 with TRBJ2-3; D call uncertain. This CDR3 is built from 13 residues. CDR1 SGHTA and CDR2 FQGTGA come from the germline V gene. Trimming took off 4 bases at V and 2 bases at J, with 7 bases between the two ends.